The table lists the clone carrying this T cell receptor beta chain with a few counts. In the original analysis: The authors estimated nucleated cell counts from reference gene primer amplification. Sequencing used immunoSEQ multiplex PCR; TCRdb keeps in-frame clones, though not all of them. The D gene and trimming were derived from the DNA, and the V and J assignments and clone size from that table. The data show roughly 200,000 clones, with roughly 84% seen just once and under 5% held by the top ten. The data were obtained in a study of blood T cell repertoires in COVID-19. Across the study: T cells, B-cell-depleted T cells, or PBMCs supplied cDNA or gDNA.

Trimming cost V 5 bases and J 4 bases, with 17 bases left between them. The CDR3 has 15 amino acids. The germline V gene encodes CDR1 MNHEY and CDR2 SMNVEV (reference sequence). Sequencing was performed on peripheral blood. The origin of this receptor is a man in his fifties or sixties with active or convalescent COVID-19. The chain is built from TRBV27 and TRBJ1-1; D is ambiguous. The DNA for the CDR3 is TGTGCCAGCAGTCCCCTGCTAGGCAGCAGCACTGAAGCTTTCTTT. Translated: CASSPLLGSSTEAFF.